These 24 T cell receptor beta chains were sequenced from one sample in a study of tumor and adjacent non-tumor tissue in lung cancer. The library came from three nested PCR rounds adapted from ARM-PCR protocols. TCRdb processed the multiplex PCR reads anew with MiXCR; each CDR3 protein has one entry. The sample has about 70,000 distinct CDR3 sequences; around four fifths are singletons. The template was RNA from unsorted bulk tissue. Sequencing was performed on lung tumor tissue. The receptors were gathered from a man in his sixties with non-small cell lung cancer.

Of note for this clonotype: One end of the junction does not line up with germline, which may come from a read error. This sequence joins TRBV5-6 and TRBJ1-5; TRBD1 agrees at 7 bases. The CDR3 spans 15 residues. CDR1 is SGHDT, CDR2 YYEEEE, per germline. CDR3 in amino acids: CAGSLRGRGGKPQHF. DNA for the CDR3: TGTGCCGGCAGCCTACGGGGCAGGGGGGGAAAACCCCAGCATTTT.

Concerning this clonotype itself: This may be a read error, as it is one base from a much larger clone. The V call is TRBV28, the J call TRBJ2-2, with 7 bases aligning to TRBD2. V trimming: 5 bases; J trimming: 4 bases; junction bases outside the gene matches: 4. The germline V gene has CDR1 MDHEN and CDR2 SYDVKM. The CDR3 sequence is 14 residues long. CDR3 sequence (DNA): TGTGCCAGCAGTAGCGGGAATCGCACCGGGGAGCTGTTTTTT. Amino acid sequence: CASSSGNRTGELFF.

Concerning this clonotype: One base away lies a much larger clone, so this may be a sequencing read error. The CDR3 sequence is CATSVHRTGDDEQFF. The CDR3 region has the DNA TGTGCCACCAGTGTACACAGGACAGGGGACGATGAGCAGTTCTTC. V gene TRBV24-1 combines with J gene TRBJ2-1; 9 nucleotides match TRBD1. Per germline, CDR1 KGHDR and CDR2 SFDVKD. The CDR3 has 15 amino acids. V lost 5 bases to trimming and J lost 8 bases; unmatched junction nucleotides: 9.

This clonotype showed up many times. The rearrangement links TRBV6-1 to TRBJ1-4; D is possibly TRBD1 (5 bases). V shed 6 bases and J shed 8 bases, with 13 bases lying between them. Germline assignment: CDR1 MNHNS and CDR2 SASEGT. The CDR3 sequence is 13 residues long. CDR3 protein: CASRPGTIEKLFF. As DNA, the CDR3 is TGTGCCAGCAGGCCCGGGACGATAGAAAAACTGTTTTTT.

This clonotype was seen repeatedly, ten times or more. The chain recombines TRBV29-1 with TRBJ2-7; TRBD1 is a possible D gene (6 bases). CDR1 is SQVTM and CDR2 is ANQGSEA in the germline V gene. This CDR3 comprises 14 residues. Between the trimmed V and J ends, which lost 6 bases and 2 bases, there was a span of 17 bases. The CDR3 coding sequence is TGCAGCGTCCAATGGACAGTAACCCCCTACGAGCAGTACTTC. Protein: CSVQWTVTPYEQYF.

This clonotype was recorded only once. This chain uses TRBV29-1 with TRBJ2-7; D remains ambiguous. Germline CDR1 and CDR2: SQVTM and ANQGSEA. CDR3 length equals 13 residues. The CDR3 spells CSAIKTGTYEQYF. In DNA form, the CDR3 reads TGCAGTGCTATTAAGACTGGAACCTACGAGCAGTACTTC.

Of note for this clonotype: One end of the junction is discordant with germline, which a read error may explain. The chain uses TRBV7-9 and TRBJ2-5; TRBD2 aligns across 11 bases. This CDR3 region has 20 residues. CDR1 SEHNR and CDR2 FQNEAQ come from the germline V gene (reference sequence). The DNA for the CDR3 is TGTGCCAGTAGCTTCTGGATTAGCGGGAGGGCCGACCGATCCTCAGAGACCCAGTACTTC. Amino acids: CASSFWISGRADRSSETQYF.

Concerning this clonotype: It is likely a read error, because the conserved phenylalanine at the end of the CDR3 is missing. The V call is TRBV6-6, the J call TRBJ2-1; tentatively, D is TRBD1 (6 bases). The CDR3 is 17 amino acids. Looked up from germline, CDR1 is MNHNY and CDR2 is SVGAGI (reference sequence). CDR3 sequence (DNA): TGTACCAGCAATACTCCCCCTGACAGGAGAAACTACAATGAGCAGTTCCTC. Its translation is CTSNTPPDRRNYNEQFL.

As concerns this clonotype: Since the CDR3 does not end with the conserved phenylalanine or tryptophan, this likely comes from a read error. CDR3 region: CSVSGTGTDTEAFY. The CDR3, as DNA: TGCAGCGTTAGCGGTACGGGGACCGACACTGAAGCTTTCTAT. This chain joins TRBV29-1 and TRBJ1-1, with a possible D match to TRBD1 (5 bases). CDR1 SQVTM and CDR2 ANQGSEA come from the germline V gene. The CDR3 length is 14 residues. Trimming left V 5 bases short and J 3 bases short, with 16 bases between.

The rearrangement links TRBV6-5 to TRBJ1-2, with TRBD1 identical over 10 bases. J gave up 4 bases and V 6 bases, and 11 bases lay outside the gene matches. The germline gives CDR1 MNHEY, CDR2 SVGAGI. CDR3 length: 16 residues. The CDR3 DNA follows: TGTGCCAGCAGAACCCGGACAGGGGGAAGTAGCTATGGCTACACCTTC. This encodes CASRTRTGGSSYGYTF.

This clonotype was detected many times. The V call is TRBV20-1, the J call TRBJ1-5, with D possibly being TRBD1 (5 bases). Germline V gene lookup returns CDR1 DFQATT and CDR2 SNEGSKA (reference sequence). V lost 5 bases and J 1 base, leaving 15 bases between the germline ends. The CDR3 sequence is 15 residues long. CDR3: CSARPQGSSNQPQHF. The CDR3 bases are TGCAGTGCTCGGCCCCAGGGTTCGAGCAATCAGCCCCAGCATTTT.

This chain joins TRBV11-3 and TRBJ2-1; TRBD2 matches at 8 bases. CDR1 and CDR2 from the germline V gene are SGHNT and YENEEA. The CDR3 spans 21 residues. The J segment lost 3 bases and the V segment lost 2 bases, leaving 21 bases of the junction unmatched. The CDR3 DNA is TGTGCCAGCAGCTTAAAGTACGGTACTAGGCGGGAGGCAGTGGGCTACAATGAGCAGTTCTTC. It yields the protein CASSLKYGTRREAVGYNEQFF.

By share of the sample, this clonotype is medium-sized. This chain links TRBV20-1 with TRBJ2-3; 12 nucleotides match TRBD2. With 4 bases clipped from V and 3 bases from J, the junction kept 11 bases outside the gene matches. The CDR3 extends over 17 amino acids. The germline V gene has CDR1 DFQATT and CDR2 SNEGSKA (reference sequence). CDR3 coding DNA: TGCAGTGCTATCCCTGAGGGGACTAGCGGGTGGACAGATACGCAGTATTTT. It codes for CSAIPEGTSGWTDTQYF.

At least ten counts were recorded for this clonotype. V gene TRBV11-2 combines with J gene TRBJ1-1, with a tentative D call TRBD1 (5 bases). CDR3 length equals 13 residues. The germline V gene has CDR1 SGHAT and CDR2 FQNNGV. V dropped 5 bases and J dropped 4 bases, with 11 bases sitting between them. The CDR3 sequence: CASSPGGGTEAFF. The CDR3 DNA reads TGTGCCAGCAGCCCCGGGGGGGGCACTGAAGCTTTCTTT.

This clonotype was picked up many times. The chain combines TRBV20-1 with TRBJ1-1; the D is unclear. Trimming shortened V by 4 bases and J by 0 bases, and 6 bases separated the two germline ends. Germline CDR1 reads DFQATT; CDR2 reads SNEGSKA (reference sequence). The length of the CDR3 is 12 residues. Here the CDR3 reads CSANRMNTEAFF. The CDR3 DNA follows: TGCAGTGCTAACCGGATGAACACTGAAGCTTTCTTT.

The gene calls are TRBV29-1 and TRBJ1-2; D unclear. The CDR3 is 12 residues long. The V end lost 6 bases, the J end lost 6 bases, and 14 bases lay between the germline ends. Germline CDR1 reads SQVTM; CDR2 reads ANQGSEA. The CDR3 protein is CSVAGGDHGYTF. CDR3 nucleotide sequence: TGCAGCGTCGCGGGCGGCGACCATGGCTACACCTTC.

This clonotype was observed once. At one end, the junction sequence differs from germline, possibly due to a read error. The chain recombines TRBV20-1 with TRBJ2-1, with TRBD2 matching over 10 bases. CDR1 DFQATT and CDR2 SNEGSKA come from the germline V gene (reference sequence). There are 16 residues in the CDR3. The CDR3 DNA is TGCAGTGCTACCTCCCCACTAGCGGGGACCTACTATGAGCAATTCTTC. This encodes CSATSPLAGTYYEQFF.

On this clonotype: The junction departs from germline at one end; a sequencing error may be responsible. The chain carries TRBV20-1 and TRBJ2-7; 13 positions agree with TRBD2. The J call is uncertain, as TRBJ2-1 better fits the DNA end. There are 15 residues in the CDR3. CDR1 and CDR2 (germline): DFQATT, SNEGSKA (reference sequence). The CDR3 region has the DNA TGCAGAGCTAGAAAAGGACTAGCGGGAGTACGAGAGCAGTTCTTC. Translating gives CRARKGLAGVREQFF.

The chain links TRBV7-9 to TRBJ1-1, with D unresolved. CDR1 is SEHNR and CDR2 is FQNEAQ in the germline V gene (reference sequence). V lost 5 bases, J lost 0 bases, and 7 bases lay in between. This CDR3 has 13 amino acids. The CDR3 region is CASSQVVNTEAFF. The CDR3 DNA sequence: TGTGCCAGCAGCCAGGTAGTGAACACTGAAGCTTTCTTT. Full variable domain (missing parts from reference TRBV7-9 and TRBJ1-1): DTGVSQNPRHKITKRGQNVTFRCDPISEHNRLYWYRQTLGQGPEFLTYFQNEAQLEKSRLLSDRFSAERPKGSFSTLEIQRTEQGDSAMYLCASSQVVNTEAFFGQGTRLTVV.

To note about this clonotype: A junction end diverges from the germline sequence, so it may reflect a read error. This chain uses TRBV5-1 with TRBJ2-5, with TRBD2 identical over 7 bases. CDR1 is SGHRS and CDR2 is YFSETQ in the germline V gene. CDR3 length: 16 residues. CDR3 sequence reads: CASSLASGSRGETHYF. The CDR3 bases are TGCGCCAGCAGCTTGGCTAGCGGCAGTCGCGGAGAGACCCACTACTTC.

As regards this clonotype: This may arise from a read error, as a much more abundant clone is one base away. This rearrangement joins TRBV11-2 to TRBJ1-1; tentatively, D is TRBD1 (6 bases). This CDR3 contains 13 residues. From germline, CDR1 is SGHAT and CDR2 FQNNGV. The DNA for the CDR3 is TGTGCCAGCGGCCCCCAGGGGAGGACTGAAGTTTTCTTT. This sequence encodes CASGPQGRTEVFF.

Note on this clonotype: The junction does not match germline at one end; this may be a read error. The CDR3 nucleotides read TGTGGTGCTTGTGGCGGGAGCAACTACAATGAGCAGTTCTTC. It codes for CGACGGSNYNEQFF. The chain combines TRBV20-1 with TRBJ2-1; 7 bases match TRBD2. Germline loops: CDR1 DFQATT, CDR2 SNEGSKA (reference sequence). The CDR3 totals 14 residues.

In its sample, this clonotype was seen once. J is TRBJ2-3 and V is TRBV20-1; 10 nucleotides line up with TRBD2. The CDR3 is 15 residues long. V shed 5 bases and J 3 bases; nucleotides not matched to a gene: 8. The germline V gene has CDR1 DFQATT and CDR2 SNEGSKA (reference sequence). The CDR3 region has the DNA TGCAGTGCTCACCACACTAGCGGGACTACAGATACGCAGTATTTT. Its translation is CSAHHTSGTTDTQYF.

The V gene is TRBV20-1, the J gene TRBJ2-1; no clear D gene. V lost 1 base, J lost 13 bases, and 14 bases lay in between. In germline, CDR1 is DFQATT, CDR2 SNEGSKA (reference sequence). This CDR3 is 12 amino acids long. The CDR3 loop reads CSARGLIWVQFF. The CDR3 nucleotides read TGCAGTGCTAGAGGCTTGATATGGGTACAGTTCTTC.